This T cell receptor beta chain was obtained from a study of Tregs in tolerant kidney transplant recipients. General study findings and limits: Donor-specific Treg expansion exceeded global Treg expansion in tolerant patients, suggesting antigen drive. Nucleotide sequences could not be compared across some patients' samples due to primer changes.

The nonmyeloablative bone marrow transplants came from related graft donors, with transient mixed chimerism. Clones were sequenced by immunoSEQ multiplex PCR, and TCRdb holds only the in-frame ones, with some missing. The sample lists 40,000 to 50,000 clones; over 85% were seen once. This clone was seen just once. Its target is unknown. The CDR3 has 13 residues. Per the germline V gene, CDR1 is LGHNA and CDR2 is YSLEER. V lost 4 bases, J lost 7 bases, and 13 bases lay in between. The chain uses TRBV4-3 and TRBJ1-1; tentative D call: TRBD1 (5 bases). The sequencing here drew on CD8+ T cells from blood (PBMCs), taken 12 months after the transplant. The clonotype comes from a human patient who received a combined kidney and bone marrow transplant. Part of the T cells may come from the graft donor. The CDR3 DNA follows: TGCGCCAGCAGCCTCCGGGGGACTTATGAAGCTTTCTTT. Its protein is CASSLRGTYEAFF.